This record covers a single T cell receptor beta chain. Its matching antigen is unknown. The CDR3 loop spans 14 amino acids. CDR1 is MNHEY and CDR2 is SVGAGI in the germline V gene. V was trimmed by 8 bases and J by 6 bases, leaving 20 bases between them. The unexposed donors gave CD4+ T cells in 2011-2018, prior to COVID-19. The cells were cultured for under twelve days before CD4+ T cells were isolated. Cells permitting, SARS-CoV-2 S/N and four cold-coronavirus spikes were tested on unexposed-donor CD4+ T cells. The sample originates from a study of CD4 T cells in relation to SARS-CoV-2 and coronaviruses. Study information: ViraFEST: approximately 10-day antigen culture of PBMCs, then TCR beta CDR3 sequencing.

The repertoire was sequenced with immunoSEQ multiplex PCR; TCRdb's copy has only in-frame clones and lacks some. The top ten clones hold approximately 21% of a sample with more than 25,000 clones, just under 75% of them seen once. Sequenced input: CD4+ T cells from PBMCs, cultured in vitro. V gene TRBV6-5 combines with J gene TRBJ2-7; D is undetermined. The sequence was obtained from a human donor in good health. The CDR3 protein is CASRPANPPFEQYF. CDR3 nucleotides: TGTGCCAGCCGCCCCGCGAATCCCCCTTTCGAGCAGTACTTC.